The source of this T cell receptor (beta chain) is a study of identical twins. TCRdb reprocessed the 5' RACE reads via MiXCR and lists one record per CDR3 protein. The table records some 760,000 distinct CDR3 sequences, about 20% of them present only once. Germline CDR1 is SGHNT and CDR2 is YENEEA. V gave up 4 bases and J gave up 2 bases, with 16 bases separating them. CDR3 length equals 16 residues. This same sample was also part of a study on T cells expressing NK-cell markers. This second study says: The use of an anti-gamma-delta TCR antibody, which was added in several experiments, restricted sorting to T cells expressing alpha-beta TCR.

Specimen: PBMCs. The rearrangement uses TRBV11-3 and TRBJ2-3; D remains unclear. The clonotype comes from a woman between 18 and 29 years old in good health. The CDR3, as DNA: TGTGCCAGCAGCTACAAGAGGACGAGGCCCACAGATACGCAGTATTTT. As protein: CASSYKRTRPTDTQYF.